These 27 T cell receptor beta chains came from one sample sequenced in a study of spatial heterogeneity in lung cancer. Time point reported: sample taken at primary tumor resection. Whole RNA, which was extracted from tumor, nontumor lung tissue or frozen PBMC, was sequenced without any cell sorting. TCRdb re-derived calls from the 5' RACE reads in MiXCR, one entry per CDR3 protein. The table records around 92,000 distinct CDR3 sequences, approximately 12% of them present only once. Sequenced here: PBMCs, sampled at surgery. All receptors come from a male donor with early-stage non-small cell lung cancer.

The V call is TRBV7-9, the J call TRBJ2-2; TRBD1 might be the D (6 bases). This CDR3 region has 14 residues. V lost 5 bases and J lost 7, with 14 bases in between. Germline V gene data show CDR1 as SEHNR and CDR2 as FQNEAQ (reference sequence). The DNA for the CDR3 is TGTGCCAGCAGCCAGGGGACCGGACTCGGGGAGCTGTTTTTT. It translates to CASSQGTGLGELFF.

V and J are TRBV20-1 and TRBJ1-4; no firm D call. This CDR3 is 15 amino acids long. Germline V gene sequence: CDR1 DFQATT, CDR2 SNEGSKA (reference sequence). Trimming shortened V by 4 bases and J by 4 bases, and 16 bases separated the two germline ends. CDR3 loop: CSATDSPFLNEKLFF. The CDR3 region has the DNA TGCAGTGCTACAGATTCCCCCTTCCTTAATGAAAAACTGTTTTTT.

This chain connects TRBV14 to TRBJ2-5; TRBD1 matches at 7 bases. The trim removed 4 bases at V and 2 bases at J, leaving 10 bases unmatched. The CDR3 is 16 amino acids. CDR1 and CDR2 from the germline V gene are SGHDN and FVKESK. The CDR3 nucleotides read TGTGCCAGCAGCCGCCTTGACAGGGCTATTCAAGAGACCCAGTACTTC. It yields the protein CASSRLDRAIQETQYF.

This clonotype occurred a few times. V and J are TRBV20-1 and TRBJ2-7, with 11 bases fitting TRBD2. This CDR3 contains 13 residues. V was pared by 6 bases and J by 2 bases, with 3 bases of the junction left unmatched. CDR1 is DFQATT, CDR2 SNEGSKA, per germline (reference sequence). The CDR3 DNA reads TGCAGTGCCGTTAGCGGGAGGGCCTACGAGCAGTACTTC. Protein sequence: CSAVSGRAYEQYF.

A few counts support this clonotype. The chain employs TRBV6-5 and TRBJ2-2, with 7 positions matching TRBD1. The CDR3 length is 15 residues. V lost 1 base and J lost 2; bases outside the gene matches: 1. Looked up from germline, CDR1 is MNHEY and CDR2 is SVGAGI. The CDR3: CASSYWDSNTGELFF. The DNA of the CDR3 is TGTGCCAGCAGTTACTGGGACAGTAACACCGGGGAGCTGTTTTTT.

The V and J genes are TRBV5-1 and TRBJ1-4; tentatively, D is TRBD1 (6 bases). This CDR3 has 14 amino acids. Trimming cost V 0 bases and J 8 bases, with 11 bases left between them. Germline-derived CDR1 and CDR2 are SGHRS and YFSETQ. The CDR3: CASSLGRGQEKLFF. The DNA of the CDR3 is TGCGCCAGCAGCTTGGGCCGGGGGCAAGAAAAACTGTTTTTT.

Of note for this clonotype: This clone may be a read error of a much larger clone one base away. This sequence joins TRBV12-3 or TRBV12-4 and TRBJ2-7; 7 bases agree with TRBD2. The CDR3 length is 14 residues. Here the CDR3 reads CTSSRQTSPDEQYF. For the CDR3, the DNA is TGTACCAGCAGCCGCCAGACTAGCCCCGACGAGCAGTACTTC.

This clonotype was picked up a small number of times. CDR3 DNA: TGTGCCAGCAGCTTGGATAGCGGGGGCCCGGAGACCCAGTACTTC. Its translation is CASSLDSGGPETQYF. V gene TRBV7-9 combines with J gene TRBJ2-5; 9 nucleotides match TRBD2. Losses at the gene ends were 3 bases for V and 5 bases for J; bases not matched to a gene: 7. The germline V gene encodes CDR1 SEHNR and CDR2 FQNEAQ (reference sequence). This CDR3 region has 15 residues.

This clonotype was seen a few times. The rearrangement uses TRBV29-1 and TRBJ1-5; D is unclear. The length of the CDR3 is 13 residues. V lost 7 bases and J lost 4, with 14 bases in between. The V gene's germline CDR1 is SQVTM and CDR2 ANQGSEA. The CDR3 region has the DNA TGCAGCGCCGAGTTAGACCCTAATCAGCCCCAGCATTTT. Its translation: CSAELDPNQPQHF. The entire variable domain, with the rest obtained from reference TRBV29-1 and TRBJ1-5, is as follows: SAVISQKPSRDICQRGTSLTIQCQVDSQVTMMFWYRQQPGQSLTLIATANQGSEATYESGFVIDKFPISRPNLTFSTLTVSNMSPEDSSIYLCSAELDPNQPQHFGDGTRLSIL.

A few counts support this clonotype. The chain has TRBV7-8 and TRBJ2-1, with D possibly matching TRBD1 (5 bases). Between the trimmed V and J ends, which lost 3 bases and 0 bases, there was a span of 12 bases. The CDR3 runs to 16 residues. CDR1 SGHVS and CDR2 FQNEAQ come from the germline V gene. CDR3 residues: CASSLDTMSSYNEQFF. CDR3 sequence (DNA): TGTGCCAGCAGCTTGGACACGATGAGCTCCTACAATGAGCAGTTCTTC.

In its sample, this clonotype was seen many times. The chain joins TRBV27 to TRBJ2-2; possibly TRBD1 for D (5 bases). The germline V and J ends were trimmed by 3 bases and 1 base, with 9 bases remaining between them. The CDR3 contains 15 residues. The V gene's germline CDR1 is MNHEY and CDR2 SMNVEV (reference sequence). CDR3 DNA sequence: TGTGCCAGCAGTTTTAACACAGGGAACACCGGGGAGCTGTTTTTT. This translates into CASSFNTGNTGELFF.

DNA of the CDR3: TGCAGCGTTGGGACAGGGGTGGCAGATACGCAGTATTTT. As protein: CSVGTGVADTQYF. The rearrangement joins TRBV29-1 to TRBJ2-3; 9 bases are a match to TRBD1. J was trimmed by 4 bases and V by 4 bases; bases with no gene match: 3. There are 13 residues in the CDR3. Germline CDR1 and CDR2: SQVTM and ANQGSEA.

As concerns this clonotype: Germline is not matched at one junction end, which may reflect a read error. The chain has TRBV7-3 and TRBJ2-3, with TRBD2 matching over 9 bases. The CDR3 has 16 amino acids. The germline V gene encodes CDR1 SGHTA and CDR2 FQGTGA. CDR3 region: CVSSPGTSRVADTQYF. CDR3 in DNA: TGTGTCAGCAGCCCCGGGACTAGCCGTGTCGCAGATACGCAGTATTTT.

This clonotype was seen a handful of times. Here the CDR3 DNA reads TGTGCCAGCAGTGACTCGAGGTCGCCTAATGAAAAACTGTTTTTT. It encodes CASSDSRSPNEKLFF. The V and J genes are TRBV6-4 and TRBJ1-4; the D is unclear. The V gene's germline CDR1 is MRHNA and CDR2 SNTAGT. Trimming left V 0 bases short and J 3 bases short, with 8 bases between. This CDR3 contains 15 residues.

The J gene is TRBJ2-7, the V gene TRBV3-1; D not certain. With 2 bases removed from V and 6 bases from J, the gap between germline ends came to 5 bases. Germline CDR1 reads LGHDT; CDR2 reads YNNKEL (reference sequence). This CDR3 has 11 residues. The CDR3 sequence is CASSQRSEQYF. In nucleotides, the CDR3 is TGTGCCAGCAGCCAACGATCCGAGCAGTACTTC.

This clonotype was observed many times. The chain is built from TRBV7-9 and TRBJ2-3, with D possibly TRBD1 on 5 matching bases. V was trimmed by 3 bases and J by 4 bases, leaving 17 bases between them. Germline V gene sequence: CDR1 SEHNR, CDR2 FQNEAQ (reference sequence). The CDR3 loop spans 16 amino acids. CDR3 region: CASSFGRQGNADTQYF. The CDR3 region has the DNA TGTGCCAGCAGCTTTGGTAGGCAGGGTAATGCAGATACGCAGTATTTT.

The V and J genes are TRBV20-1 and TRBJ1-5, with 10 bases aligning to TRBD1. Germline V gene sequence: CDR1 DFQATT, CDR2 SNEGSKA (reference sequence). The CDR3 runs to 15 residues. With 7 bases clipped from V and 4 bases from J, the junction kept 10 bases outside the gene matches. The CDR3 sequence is CSGVWGTGVNQPQHF. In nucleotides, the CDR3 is TGCAGTGGCGTCTGGGGGACAGGGGTTAATCAGCCCCAGCATTTT.

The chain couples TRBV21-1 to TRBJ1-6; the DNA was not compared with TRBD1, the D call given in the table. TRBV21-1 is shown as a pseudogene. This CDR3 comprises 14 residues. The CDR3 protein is CASSYSGYDSPLHF. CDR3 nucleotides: TGTGCCAGCAGCTACAGTGGGTATGATTCACCCCTCCACTTT.

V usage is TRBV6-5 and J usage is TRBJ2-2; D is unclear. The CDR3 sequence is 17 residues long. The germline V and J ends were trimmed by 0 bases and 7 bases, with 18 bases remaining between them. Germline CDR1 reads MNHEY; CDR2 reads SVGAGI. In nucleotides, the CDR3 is TGTGCCAGCAGTTACTCGAGGCCACAAACCGCCCTCGGGGAGCTGTTTTTT. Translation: CASSYSRPQTALGELFF.

CDR3 protein: CSARAGTTTDTQYF. CDR3 nucleotides: TGCAGTGCTAGAGCCGGGACTACCACAGATACGCAGTATTTT. The V gene is TRBV20-1, the J gene TRBJ2-3, with TRBD2 identical over 7 bases. CDR1 DFQATT and CDR2 SNEGSKA come from the germline V gene (reference sequence). The CDR3 has 14 residues. V trimming: 1 base; J trimming: 2 bases; junction bases outside the gene matches: 3.

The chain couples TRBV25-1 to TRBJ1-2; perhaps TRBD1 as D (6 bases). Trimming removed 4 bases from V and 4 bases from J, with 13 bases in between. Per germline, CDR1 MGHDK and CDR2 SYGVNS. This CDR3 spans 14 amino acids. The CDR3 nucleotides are TGTGCCAGCAGTGGCGGGGGCGCTCTCTATGGCTACACCTTC. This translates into CASSGGGALYGYTF.

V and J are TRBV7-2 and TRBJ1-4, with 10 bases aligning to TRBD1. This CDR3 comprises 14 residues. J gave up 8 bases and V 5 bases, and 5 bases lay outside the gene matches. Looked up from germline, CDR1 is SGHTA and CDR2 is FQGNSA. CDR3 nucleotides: TGTGCCAGCAGCGCGACAGGGGGCCGGGAAAAACTGTTTTTT. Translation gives CASSATGGREKLFF.

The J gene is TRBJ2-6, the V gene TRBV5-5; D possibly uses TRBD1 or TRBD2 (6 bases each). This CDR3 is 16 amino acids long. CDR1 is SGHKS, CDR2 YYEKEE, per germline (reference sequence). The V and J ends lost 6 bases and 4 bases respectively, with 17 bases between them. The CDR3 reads CASNVEGVPGANVLTF. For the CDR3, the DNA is TGTGCCAGCAACGTGGAGGGGGTTCCAGGGGCCAACGTCCTGACTTTC.

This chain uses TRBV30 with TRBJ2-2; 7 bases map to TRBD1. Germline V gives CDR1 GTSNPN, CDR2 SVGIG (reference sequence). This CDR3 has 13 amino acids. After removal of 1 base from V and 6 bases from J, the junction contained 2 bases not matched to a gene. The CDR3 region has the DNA TGTGCCTGGAGTGCAGGGGGTCCCGGGGAGCTGTTTTTT. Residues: CAWSAGGPGELFF.

CDR3 protein: CASSNRASTDTQYF. CDR3 in DNA: TGTGCCAGCAGTAACAGGGCCAGCACAGATACGCAGTATTTT. The chain carries TRBV6-5 and TRBJ2-3; D is possibly TRBD1 (6 bases). CDR1 and CDR2 from the germline V gene are MNHEY and SVGAGI. V was trimmed by 5 bases and J by 0 bases, leaving 9 bases between them. The CDR3 totals 14 residues.

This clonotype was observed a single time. CDR3 in amino acids: CSARAGVSYEQYF. The CDR3 nucleotides are TGCAGTGCTAGAGCGGGGGTTTCCTACGAGCAGTACTTC. The chain carries TRBV20-1 and TRBJ2-7, with D possibly matching TRBD2 (6 bases). V was pared by 1 base and J by 1 base, with 8 bases between. CDR3 length equals 13 residues. Germline CDR1 reads DFQATT; CDR2 reads SNEGSKA (reference sequence).

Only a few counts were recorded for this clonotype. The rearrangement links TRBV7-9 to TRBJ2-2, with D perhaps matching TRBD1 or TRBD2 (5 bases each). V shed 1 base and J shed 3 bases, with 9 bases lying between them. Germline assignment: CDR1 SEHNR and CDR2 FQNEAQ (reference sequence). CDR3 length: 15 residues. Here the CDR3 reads CASSLGGIDTGELFF. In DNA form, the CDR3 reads TGTGCCAGCAGCTTAGGGGGGATCGACACCGGGGAGCTGTTTTTT.